The present T cell receptor (beta chain) was sequenced within a study of cytomegalovirus exposure and HLA in healthy donors. Trimming stripped 0 bases from V and 0 bases from J, with 7 bases between. This CDR3 has 15 amino acids. Germline V CDR1 and CDR2: SGHTS, YDEGEE. Study-wide points: For most TCR beta V segments, an earlier analysis put the productive rate at about 87% or about 30% of the time. Across donors, sequencing depth was assumed by presence/absence analyses to be roughly uniform. With later analysis, a missense DCLRE1C variant became linked to TCR beta V- and J-gene trimming.

The primer mix had 60 Vbeta and 13 Jbeta primers. Here immunoSEQ multiplex PCR was the method, and the copy in TCRdb shows in-frame clones only, minus some. The sample contains 150,000 to 200,000 clones, 70% to 80% of which appear only once. About this clone: Antigen: not known.

The sequence derives from a man between 18 and 35 years old in good health and CMV-seropositive. The rearrangement links TRBV5-8 to TRBJ1-5; D uncertain. The sample comprised PBMCs. The DNA of the CDR3 is TGTGCCAGCAGCTTGGGGTTCTATAGCAATCAGCCCCAGCATTTT. Its translation is CASSLGFYSNQPQHF.